This T cell receptor (beta chain) was recorded in a study of T cell changes during pregnancy in multiple sclerosis. Trimming shortened V by 1 base and J by 6 bases, and 12 bases separated the two germline ends. The CDR3 covers 14 residues. Germline V gene sequence: CDR1 MRHNA, CDR2 SNTAGT. The assay was immunoSEQ multiplex PCR, and TCRdb's table has in-frame clones only and misses some. The data show some 39,000 clones, almost 95% seen once. This chain uses TRBV6-4 with TRBJ1-2; no clear D. The sequenced material came from PBMCs (not recorded whether the cells were cultured). This sequence originates from a female donor with multiple sclerosis, enrolled in a pregnancy study. DNA of the CDR3: TGTGCCAGCAGTGACTATGAGAAGTTCCATGGCTACACCTTC. This sequence encodes CASSDYEKFHGYTF.